This T cell receptor beta chain was profiled in a study of T cell repertoires in ileal Crohn's disease. Overall study results and limits: Clonality above 26.8% at surgery always came with endoscopic recurrence.

Time point specified: neoterminal ileum biopsy at postoperative endoscopy, about 6 months after surgery. This clone occurred a few times. Its specificity is unknown. Data came from immunoSEQ multiplex PCR; TCRdb stores just in-frame clones and leaves some out. This table has about 62,000 clones, about 89% appearing once. The germline CDR1 and CDR2 sequences are SGHDN and FVKESK. V was clipped by 4 bases and J by 8 bases, with 14 bases between them. CDR3 length: 13 residues. The specimen was ileal tissue. This clonotype was sampled from an adult with Crohn's disease. The chain uses TRBV14 and TRBJ1-1; D is ambiguous. CDR3 DNA: TGTGCCAGCAGCCTAGAATCGGTTTCGGAAGCTTTCTTT. Translation: CASSLESVSEAFF.